This TCR beta chain comes out of a study of STAT5B mutations in CD4+ large granular lymphocyte leukemia. Study summary: Healthy donors showed HLA-associated enrichment of the CDR3 'QG' motif.

Buffy coats from healthy blood donors served as controls. Remarks on this clone: The antigen is undetermined.

The data were produced by immunoSEQ multiplex PCR, yet TCRdb's version contains in-frame clones alone and is incomplete. The sample has about 48,000 clones; roughly three quarters are singletons. The ends lost 3 bases at V and 7 bases at J; junction bases unmatched: 8. The V gene's germline CDR1 is LNHDA and CDR2 SQIVND (reference sequence). This CDR3 is 16 amino acids long. Points from the study as a whole: No patients shared main leukemic clonotypes, though roughly 23% appeared at low frequency elsewhere. TRBV06-family usage was enriched in top patient clones (8/27) versus controls (2/35).

The TCR was taken from a human donor in good health. This rearrangement joins TRBV19 to TRBJ2-2; 10 bases align to TRBD2. Material: CD4+ T cells from blood buffy coats. CDR3 sequence: CASSIRAGGRSGELFF. CDR3 DNA sequence: TGTGCCAGTAGTATCCGAGCGGGGGGGCGGAGCGGGGAGCTGTTTTTT.